The 5 T cell receptor beta chains below all came from one sample that was sequenced in a study of blood T cell repertoires in COVID-19. Produced via immunoSEQ multiplex PCR; TCRdb's table is partial and in-frame only. The sample yields 250,000 to 400,000 clones, around 85% seen once. The sequenced sample consisted of PBMCs or T cells enriched from blood (not recorded which). These receptors were collected from a woman in her 30s who had been exposed to COVID-19.

This clone was seen just once. The DNA for the CDR3 is TGTGCCAGCAGCCCCGTAGGGGCGGGGTACACTGAAGCTTTCTTT. Protein product: CASSPVGAGYTEAFF. This chain connects TRBV7-2 to TRBJ1-1, with a weak D call TRBD1 (5 bases). V was clipped by 5 bases and J by 3 bases, with 16 bases between them. Germline V gene data show CDR1 as SGHTA and CDR2 as FQGNSA. The CDR3 has 15 amino acids.

This clone has just a few counts. This chain joins TRBV5-5 and TRBJ2-1; 11 bases map to TRBD2. This CDR3 has 15 amino acids. V shed 0 bases, J shed 10 bases, and the junction held 6 bases outside the gene matches. Per the germline V gene, CDR1 is SGHKS and CDR2 is YYEKEE (reference sequence). The DNA of the CDR3 is TGTGCCAGCAGCTTGGTCTCTAGCGGGAGGAACGAGCAGTTCTTC. Its protein is CASSLVSSGRNEQFF.

This rearrangement joins TRBV7-8 to TRBJ1-4, with D perhaps matching TRBD1 (6 bases). V lost 4 bases and J 6 bases, leaving 18 bases between the germline ends. This CDR3 contains 16 residues. From germline, CDR1 is SGHVS and CDR2 FQNEAQ. The CDR3 loop reads CASSSTRQVFHEKLFF. DNA for the CDR3: TGTGCCAGCAGCTCTACCCGACAGGTGTTTCATGAAAAACTGTTTTTT. The whole variable domain, remainder taken from reference TRBV7-8 and TRBJ1-4, is GAGVSQSPRYKVAKRGQDVALRCDPISGHVSLFWYQQALGQGPEFLTYFQNEAQLDKSGLPSDRFFAERPEGSVSTLKIQRTQQEDSAVYLCASSSTRQVFHEKLFFGSGTQLSVL.

The chain combines TRBV28 with TRBJ1-1; D is unclear. This CDR3 contains 14 residues. The germline gives CDR1 MDHEN, CDR2 SYDVKM. V was trimmed by 5 bases and J by 0 bases, leaving 10 bases between them. This CDR3 reads CASSRAKLNTEAFF. CDR3 coding DNA: TGTGCCAGCAGTCGCGCAAAGTTGAACACTGAAGCTTTCTTT.

The chain is built from TRBV7-3 and TRBJ1-1; TRBD1 matches at 8 bases. CDR1 is SGHTA and CDR2 is FQGTGA in the germline V gene. The trim removed 5 bases at V and 3 bases at J, leaving 2 bases unmatched. The CDR3 runs 13 residues. The CDR3 region is CASSQQGDTEAFF. The CDR3 DNA reads TGTGCCAGCAGCCAACAGGGGGACACTGAAGCTTTCTTT.